These 23 T cell receptor beta chains originate from one sample sequenced in a study of blood T cell repertoires in COVID-19 (dated by TCRdb to 2019 to 2021). The library came from the immunoSEQ multiplex PCR assay. In TCRdb, the immuneACCESS table is reduced to in-frame sequences with V and J assigned. These tables do not hold every clone; where another copy was compared, an unresolved V gene accounts for under half, and the others remain unexplained. Within this sample are about 180,000 clones, with about nine tenths of them counted one time only. The ten largest clones capture 3.5% to 5% of the sample. The sequencing input was peripheral blood. These receptors all stem from a woman under 40 with acute or convalescent COVID-19.

The V call is TRBV6-1, the J call TRBJ2-2; no firm D call. Germline-derived CDR1 and CDR2 are MNHNS and SASEGT. V dropped 1 base and J dropped 6 bases, with 15 bases sitting between them. The CDR3 length is 16 residues. Written as DNA, the CDR3 is TGTGCCAGCAGTGAAGGATTATGGGCTTCAGCCGGGGAGCTGTTTTTT. Translated, it gives CASSEGLWASAGELFF.

In its sample, this clone was seen a few times. The chain has TRBV4-1 and TRBJ2-7; no definite D call. Germline CDR1 reads MGHRA; CDR2 reads YSYEKL. CDR3 length equals 15 residues. V was shortened by 0 bases and J by 0 bases, with 9 bases between the two germline ends. CDR3 DNA sequence: TGCGCCAGCAGCCAAGATCCGGTAACCTCCTACGAGCAGTACTTC. This gives the protein CASSQDPVTSYEQYF.

The rearrangement uses TRBV6-6 and TRBJ1-3; no clear D gene. This CDR3 comprises 14 residues. Trimming left V 2 bases short and J 4 bases short, with 9 bases between. CDR1 is MNHNY, CDR2 SVGAGI, per germline (reference sequence). CDR3: CASSYQPEGNTIYF. As DNA, the CDR3 is TGTGCCAGCAGTTACCAACCGGAGGGAAACACCATATATTTT.

V usage is TRBV6-1 and J usage is TRBJ1-2; the D gene is possibly TRBD1 (5 bases). V was trimmed by 2 bases and J by 7 bases, leaving 17 bases between them. Germline values: CDR1 MNHNS, CDR2 SASEGT. The CDR3 sequence is 15 residues long. In nucleotides, the CDR3 is TGTGCCAGCAGTGAACAGGGAATGGTCTCTGGTGGCTACACCTTC. Protein: CASSEQGMVSGGYTF.

The CDR3 DNA is TGTGCCTCCCTTGGGGACAGGGGTAGCAATCAGCCCCAGCATTTT. Amino acid sequence: CASLGDRGSNQPQHF. The chain recombines TRBV19 with TRBJ1-5; 10 bases match TRBD1. Germline V CDR1 and CDR2: LNHDA, SQIVND (reference sequence). The V segment lost 11 bases and the J segment 0 bases; nucleotides outside the gene matches: 7. This CDR3 contains 15 residues.

The CDR3 protein is CASSKMMASDRGVNQPQHF. As DNA, the CDR3 is TGTGCCAGCAGCAAAATGATGGCCTCCGACAGAGGAGTCAATCAGCCCCAGCATTTT. V is TRBV21-1 and J is TRBJ1-5; the DNA was not compared with TRBD1, the D call given in the table. TRBV21-1 constitutes a pseudogene. This CDR3 has 19 amino acids.

The chain carries TRBV7-9 and TRBJ2-1; D is unresolved. The length of the CDR3 is 14 residues. Germline lookup yields CDR1 SEHNR and CDR2 FQNEAQ (reference sequence). The V end was cut by 5 bases, the J end by 3 bases, with 11 bases between. In DNA form, the CDR3 reads TGTGCCAGCAGCCCAGTGACGGGCTACAATGAGCAGTTCTTC. This gives the protein CASSPVTGYNEQFF.

The chain has TRBV4-1 and TRBJ2-1, with D possibly matching TRBD1 (6 bases). CDR1 and CDR2 (germline): MGHRA, YSYEKL. Trimming pared 6 bases from V and 1 base from J, leaving 13 bases between. CDR3 length: 15 residues. CDR3 sequence reads: CASRPGQYSYNEQFF. The DNA of the CDR3 is TGCGCCAGCAGGCCAGGACAGTATTCCTACAATGAGCAGTTCTTC.

This chain links TRBV10-1 with TRBJ2-5; 9 nucleotides line up with TRBD2. V was pared by 0 bases and J by 5 bases, with 1 base of the junction left unmatched. The length of the CDR3 is 14 residues. Germline V lookup: CDR1 WNHNN, CDR2 SYGVQD (reference sequence). CDR3 sequence (DNA): TGCGCCAGCAGTGAGTCGAGCGGGAGGGAGACCCAGTACTTC. Translating it yields CASSESSGRETQYF.

The genes are TRBV5-1 and TRBJ1-1; D is uncertain. The CDR3 contains 13 residues. Trimming took off 4 bases at V and 6 bases at J, with 13 bases between the two ends. Germline V gene sequence: CDR1 SGHRS, CDR2 YFSETQ. The CDR3 spells CASSALRGAEAFF. The CDR3 DNA follows: TGCGCCAGCAGCGCACTTCGGGGTGCTGAAGCTTTCTTT. The whole variable domain, remainder taken from reference TRBV5-1 and TRBJ1-1, is KAGVTQTPRYLIKTRGQQVTLSCSPISGHRSVSWYQQTPGQGLQFLFEYFSETQRNKGNFPGRFSGRQFSNSRSEMNVSTLELGDSALYLCASSALRGAEAFFGQGTRLTVV.

The chain employs TRBV6-4 and TRBJ2-3; tentative D call: TRBD2 (6 bases). This CDR3 region has 11 residues. Germline V gene sequence: CDR1 MRHNA, CDR2 SNTAGT. Trimming cost V 3 bases and J 10 bases, with 8 bases left between them. The CDR3 bases are TGTGCCAGCAGTGAGGGAGGTCCGCAGTATTTT. Translated, it gives CASSEGGPQYF.

V and J are TRBV21-1 and TRBJ2-7; the D call of TRBD1 is as the table states it, not checked on the DNA. TRBV21-1 is termed a pseudogene. The CDR3 has 16 residues. For the CDR3, the DNA is TGTGCCAGCAGACCCTACAGCTTGGGGGCGATCTACGAGCAGTACTTC. Translation: CASRPYSLGAIYEQYF.

The rearrangement joins TRBV24-1 to TRBJ2-2, with 11 bases fitting TRBD1. In germline, CDR1 is KGHDR, CDR2 SFDVKD. The trim removed 7 bases at V and 3 bases at J, leaving 3 bases unmatched. This CDR3 region has 15 residues. The CDR3 protein is CATSQGQGDTGELFF. CDR3 sequence (DNA): TGTGCCACCAGCCAGGGACAGGGGGACACCGGGGAGCTGTTTTTT.

The chain combines TRBV24-1 with TRBJ2-1; possible D gene TRBD2, 6 bases. From germline, CDR1 is KGHDR and CDR2 SFDVKD. V lost 7 bases and J 9 bases, leaving 21 bases between the germline ends. This CDR3 is 15 amino acids long. The CDR3 reads CATSGGLDIGGEQFF. The CDR3 nucleotides read TGTGCCACCAGCGGAGGGCTAGACATCGGAGGTGAGCAGTTCTTC.

This chain links TRBV7-2 with TRBJ2-7, with 7 nucleotides matching TRBD1. This CDR3 contains 15 residues. Germline lookup yields CDR1 SGHTA and CDR2 FQGNSA. Trimming at V came to 1 base and at J to 3 bases, leaving 6 bases not matched to a gene. The CDR3 is CASSLDLGQYYEQYF. CDR3 DNA: TGTGCCAGCAGCTTAGACTTGGGACAGTACTACGAGCAGTACTTC.

The CDR3 is CSVRQGAFMNTEAFF. CDR3 nucleotides: TGCAGCGTTCGACAGGGGGCCTTCATGAACACTGAAGCTTTCTTT. The genes are TRBV29-1 and TRBJ1-1; 10 bases fit TRBD1. Trimming at V came to 5 bases and at J to 0 bases, leaving 6 bases not matched to a gene. From germline, CDR1 is SQVTM and CDR2 ANQGSEA. The CDR3 consists of 15 residues.

This clone appeared once. The chain carries TRBV11-3 and TRBJ2-1; possibly TRBD2 for D (5 bases). The CDR3 sequence is 16 residues long. Trimming left V 1 base short and J 3 bases short, with 13 bases between. Germline CDR1 reads SGHNT; CDR2 reads YENEEA. The CDR3 region is CASSLVSGNGYNEQFF. The CDR3 bases are TGTGCCAGCAGCTTAGTTTCCGGGAATGGCTACAATGAGCAGTTCTTC. Full variable domain (missing parts from reference TRBV11-3 and TRBJ2-1): EAGVVQSPRYKIIEKKQPVAFWCNPISGHNTLYWYLQNLGQGPELLIRYENEEAVDDSQLPKDRFSAERLKGVDSTLKIQPAELGDSAVYLCASSLVSGNGYNEQFFGPGTRLTVL.

The genes are TRBV7-6 and TRBJ1-1; D call uncertain. V lost 4 bases to trimming and J lost 6 bases, with 6 bases between them. CDR3 size: 11 residues. The germline gives CDR1 SGHVS, CDR2 FNYEAQ. The CDR3 region has the DNA TGTGCCAGCAGCTCCTATTCTGAAGCTTTCTTT. Protein product: CASSSYSEAFF. The entire variable domain, with the rest obtained from reference TRBV7-6 and TRBJ1-1, is as follows: GAGVSQSPRYKVTKRGQDVALRCDPISGHVSLYWYRQALGQGPEFLTYFNYEAQQDKSGLPNDRFSAERPEGSISTLTIQRTEQRDSAMYRCASSSYSEAFFGQGTRLTVV.

The CDR3 region has the DNA TGCGCCAGCAGAAATGACAGATCAGATGAAAAACTGTTTTTT. This sequence encodes CASRNDRSDEKLFF. The V and J genes are TRBV5-1 and TRBJ1-4; D is perhaps TRBD1 (5 bases). Germline loops: CDR1 SGHRS, CDR2 YFSETQ. The CDR3 extends over 14 amino acids. V lost 5 bases, J lost 6 bases, and 14 bases lay in between.

CDR3 in amino acids: CASSSLEEQFF. Written as DNA, the CDR3 is TGTGCCAGCAGCTCCCTTGAGGAGCAGTTCTTC. The rearrangement joins TRBV11-2 to TRBJ2-1; no reliable D call. Germline V CDR1 and CDR2: SGHAT, FQNNGV. The CDR3 contains 11 residues. V lost 4 bases, J lost 10 bases, and 8 bases lay in between.

As to this clone: This sample also contains other DNA sequences that code for the same CDR3. The chain employs TRBV15 and TRBJ2-1, with D maybe TRBD2 (6 bases). Trimming removed 3 bases at V and 4 bases at J, with 7 bases between. Germline assignment: CDR1 LNHNV and CDR2 YYDKDF (reference sequence). The CDR3 runs to 13 residues. CDR3 amino acids: CATSREGYNEQFF. In DNA form, the CDR3 reads TGTGCCACCAGCAGGGAGGGTTACAATGAGCAGTTCTTC.

The rearrangement joins TRBV7-9 to TRBJ2-1, with 10 bases matching TRBD2. V was pared by 1 base and J by 7 bases, with 7 bases of the junction left unmatched. The germline CDR1 and CDR2 sequences are SEHNR and FQNEAQ (reference sequence). CDR3 length: 16 residues. In DNA, the CDR3 is TGTGCCAGCAGCTTAGTGGTAGCGGGAGGCGAAAATGAGCAGTTCTTC. Translation gives CASSLVVAGGENEQFF.

This clone was detected once. The V gene is TRBV19, the J gene TRBJ2-7; 7 bases fit TRBD2. J was trimmed by 0 bases and V by 1 base; bases with no gene match: 9. This CDR3 is 17 amino acids long. In germline, CDR1 is LNHDA, CDR2 SQIVND (reference sequence). The chain's CDR3 is CASSIGYLGGSSYEQYF. The CDR3 region has the DNA TGTGCCAGTAGTATAGGGTACCTCGGCGGGAGCTCCTACGAGCAGTACTTC.